What follows are 4 T cell receptor beta chains derived from one specimen sequenced in a study of shared clonotypes between healthy human individuals. Repertoires were generated with immunoSEQ multiplex PCR, while TCRdb's copy carries only in-frame clones and drops some. The sample records about 1 million clones, about 77% being singletons. The specimen was memory CD4+ T cells sorted from blood. Indicated subset: CD45RA-negative fraction. These TCRs come from a man between 18 and 35 years old in good health.

Points on this clone: The same CDR3 also results from other DNA sequences found in this sample. The chain combines TRBV4-1 with TRBJ2-2, with D tentatively TRBD1 or TRBD2 (6 bases each). There are 14 residues in the CDR3. Germline values: CDR1 MGHRA, CDR2 YSYEKL. With 0 bases removed from V and 6 bases from J, the gap between germline ends came to 8 bases. The CDR3 coding sequence is TGCGCCAGCAGCCAAGATCGGGGGCCCGGGGAGCTGTTTTTT. Encoded protein: CASSQDRGPGELFF.

The gene calls are TRBV7-9 and TRBJ2-3; TRBD2 agrees at 9 bases. Germline trimming cut 5 bases from V and 2 bases from J; bases unmatched to any gene: 11. CDR1 and CDR2 from the germline V gene are SEHNR and FQNEAQ (reference sequence). CDR3 length: 17 residues. CDR3 DNA sequence: TGTGCCAGCAGCATATCGGGACTAGCCCTCTCCACAGATACGCAGTATTTT. It specifies CASSISGLALSTDTQYF.

This clone was seen once. The rearrangement joins TRBV18 to TRBJ1-1, with a possible D match to TRBD1 (5 bases). V gave up 3 bases and J gave up 4 bases, with 15 bases separating them. This CDR3 has 15 residues. The V gene's germline CDR1 is KGHSH and CDR2 LQKENI. This CDR3 reads CASSPYAGAGTEAFF. CDR3 sequence (DNA): TGTGCCAGCTCACCCTACGCCGGGGCGGGCACTGAAGCTTTCTTT.

This clone came up many times. This rearrangement joins TRBV28 to TRBJ2-7, with 13 bases aligning to TRBD2. The CDR3 sequence is 16 residues long. Germline CDR1 MDHEN, CDR2 SYDVKM. The V gene end was trimmed by 5 bases and the J gene end by 2 bases; junction bases not matched to a gene: 6. The CDR3 DNA reads TGTGCCAGCAGTCCTATCGGACTAGCGGGAGCCTACGAGCAGTACTTC. It yields the protein CASSPIGLAGAYEQYF. Supplemented by reference TRBV28 and TRBJ2-7, the full variable domain reads DVKVTQSSRYLVKRTGEKVFLECVQDMDHENMFWYRQDPGLGLRLIYFSYDVKMKEKGDIPEGYSVSREKKERFSLILESASTNQTSMYLCASSPIGLAGAYEQYFGPGTRLTVT.